This T cell receptor beta chain appears in the sequencing data of a study of long-term antiretroviral therapy in people with HIV. At the survey level, the v3.0 immunoSEQ assay was run. The protocol was immunoSEQ multiplex PCR, while the TCRdb copy is restricted to in-frame clones and leaves out a portion. The sample lists 26,000 or so clones, around 89% occurring once. V shed 5 bases and J 1 base; nucleotides not matched to a gene: 16. CDR3 length: 18 residues. Germline V lookup: CDR1 SGHRS, CDR2 YFSETQ. The origin of this receptor is a woman younger than 30 with HIV. Source: unsorted PBMCs, taken 0.5 years after starting antiretroviral therapy. The rearrangement links TRBV5-1 to TRBJ1-2, with 8 bases that match TRBD1. The CDR3 DNA sequence: TGCGCCAGCAGTTCCCGGAGTCAGGGGGCCCCCTTTAACTATGGCTACACCTTC. Translation: CASSSRSQGAPFNYGYTF.